The next 31 T cell receptor beta chains were all read from a single sample in a study of cytomegalovirus exposure and HLA in healthy donors. The PCR contained 60 Vbeta and 13 Jbeta primers. The repertoire was sequenced with immunoSEQ multiplex PCR; TCRdb's copy has only in-frame clones and lacks some. The sample consists of 80,000 or so clones, around 78% of them appearing once. The sequenced sample consisted of PBMCs. These receptors were taken from a man aged 40-50 years in good health and CMV-seronegative.

The chain uses TRBV11-2 and TRBJ1-1; possible D gene TRBD1, 5 bases. Germline-derived CDR1 and CDR2 are SGHAT and FQNNGV. Between the trimmed V and J ends, which lost 3 bases and 0 bases, there was a span of 14 bases. CDR3 length: 16 residues. CDR3 loop: CASSFGRTGVNTEAFF. The DNA for the CDR3 is TGTGCCAGCAGCTTTGGACGCACAGGAGTGAACACTGAAGCTTTCTTT.

The chain employs TRBV21-1 and TRBJ1-5; TRBD1 is the table's D call, not checked against the DNA. TRBV21-1 corresponds to a pseudogene. This CDR3 contains 17 residues. In DNA, the CDR3 is TGTGCCAGCAGCATTTCCCCGGACAGGGGTAGCAATCAGCCCCAGCATTTT. It specifies CASSISPDRGSNQPQHF.

This sequence joins TRBV27 and TRBJ2-7, with TRBD1 matching 8 bases. Trimming at V came to 5 bases and at J to 0 bases, leaving 9 bases not matched to a gene. This CDR3 comprises 16 residues. The germline V gene encodes CDR1 MNHEY and CDR2 SMNVEV (reference sequence). In nucleotides, the CDR3 is TGTGCCAGCAGTGGATACCGGGACAGGAGCTCCTACGAGCAGTACTTC. Amino acids: CASSGYRDRSSYEQYF.

This sequence joins TRBV7-3 and TRBJ2-7; no reliable D call. V was trimmed by 2 bases and J by 0 bases, leaving 11 bases between them. Germline V gene lookup returns CDR1 SGHTA and CDR2 FQGTGA. The CDR3 totals 15 residues. Written as DNA, the CDR3 is TGTGCCAGCAGCTTACACCCCGGTAGCTCCTACGAGCAGTACTTC. Translating gives CASSLHPGSSYEQYF.

The chain is built from TRBV5-1 and TRBJ2-2; D may be TRBD1 (6 bases). Germline V CDR1 and CDR2: SGHRS, YFSETQ. The CDR3 runs to 15 residues. With 6 bases removed from V and 5 bases from J, the gap between germline ends came to 17 bases. The CDR3: CASTPWGTGTGELFF. CDR3 DNA: TGCGCCAGCACCCCCTGGGGTACAGGGACCGGGGAGCTGTTTTTT.

This chain connects TRBV29-1 to TRBJ2-7; D is possibly TRBD1 (5 bases). Germline V lookup: CDR1 SQVTM, CDR2 ANQGSEA. V was shortened by 6 bases and J by 1 base, with 13 bases between the two germline ends. The CDR3 sequence is 13 residues long. In nucleotides, the CDR3 is TGCAGCGTCCGGACACAACTATCCTACGAGCAGTACTTC. This gives the protein CSVRTQLSYEQYF.

The chain recombines TRBV6-1 with TRBJ1-6; TRBD1 is a possible D gene (5 bases). The CDR3 sequence is 16 residues long. V lost 0 bases and J 7 bases, leaving 13 bases between the germline ends. Germline V gives CDR1 MNHNS, CDR2 SASEGT. This chain's CDR3 is CASSEATTVNNSPLHF. DNA for the CDR3: TGTGCCAGCAGTGAAGCTACGACAGTAAACAATTCACCCCTCCACTTT.

The V and J genes are TRBV5-1 and TRBJ1-5; 12 bases line up with TRBD1. The CDR3 covers 16 residues. Unmatched junction bases numbered 4, after V lost 0 bases and J lost 6 bases. Per the germline V gene, CDR1 is SGHRS and CDR2 is YFSETQ. The CDR3 here is CASSLGGTGGSQPQHF. CDR3 DNA sequence: TGCGCCAGCAGCTTGGGCGGGACAGGGGGCAGTCAGCCCCAGCATTTT.

The genes are TRBV6-5 and TRBJ1-2; 7 nucleotides align to TRBD1. Looked up from germline, CDR1 is MNHEY and CDR2 is SVGAGI. V lost 7 bases and J lost 5; bases outside the gene matches: 1. The CDR3 runs to 11 residues. The DNA for the CDR3 is TGTGCCAGCACGACAGGGTATGGCTACACCTTC. It translates to CASTTGYGYTF.

DNA of the CDR3: TGTGCCAGCAGTGACAGGGCTCGTACAGATACGCAGTATTTT. Amino acids: CASSDRARTDTQYF. This chain links TRBV2 with TRBJ2-3, with D perhaps TRBD1 (5 bases). Between the trimmed V and J ends, which lost 3 bases and 3 bases, there was a span of 10 bases. The CDR3 covers 14 residues. Germline V gene data show CDR1 as SNHLY and CDR2 as FYNNEI.

The rearrangement joins TRBV7-9 to TRBJ1-1; 10 nucleotides match TRBD1. Germline lookup yields CDR1 SEHNR and CDR2 FQNEAQ (reference sequence). The CDR3 runs to 15 residues. The trim removed 2 bases at V and 8 bases at J, leaving 8 bases unmatched. The CDR3 DNA sequence: TGTGCCAGCAGCTTATTACCCTCGGGACAGGGGGAAGCTTTCTTT. It is translated as CASSLLPSGQGEAFF.

The chain has TRBV5-8 and TRBJ1-5; TRBD1 might be the D (5 bases). This CDR3 comprises 14 residues. The germline V gene encodes CDR1 SGHTS and CDR2 YDEGEE. Between the trimmed V and J ends, which lost 4 bases and 5 bases, there was a span of 13 bases. CDR3 DNA: TGTGCCAGCAGCCGCCGGCAGGGCGATCAGCCCCAGCATTTT. Its protein is CASSRRQGDQPQHF.

V usage is TRBV10-3 and J usage is TRBJ1-3, with a possible D match to TRBD1 (6 bases). The germline V gene encodes CDR1 ENHRY and CDR2 SYGVKD. The CDR3 contains 15 residues. The ends were cut back, 4 bases at V and 0 bases at J, with 10 bases in the middle. CDR3 residues: CAISADRYSGNTIYF. The CDR3 DNA reads TGTGCCATCAGTGCTGACAGGTACTCTGGAAACACCATATATTTT.

The chain recombines TRBV5-1 with TRBJ2-7, with 14 positions matching TRBD2. V lost 4 bases and J lost 7; bases outside the gene matches: 10. Germline lookup yields CDR1 SGHRS and CDR2 YFSETQ. This CDR3 region has 16 residues. This CDR3 is CASSRGLAGDPREQYF. The CDR3 region has the DNA TGCGCCAGCAGCCGGGGACTAGCGGGAGATCCTAGGGAGCAGTACTTC.

The J gene is TRBJ2-5, the V gene TRBV6-5; TRBD1 agrees at 9 bases. CDR1 is MNHEY and CDR2 is SVGAGI in the germline V gene. There are 15 residues in the CDR3. The ends lost 6 bases at V and 4 bases at J; junction bases unmatched: 9. DNA for the CDR3: TGTGCCAGCAGCTCCGGGACAGGGACGGGAGAGACCCAGTACTTC. Encoded protein: CASSSGTGTGETQYF.

This clone was observed a handful of times. This chain connects TRBV6-5 to TRBJ1-5; D possibly corresponds to TRBD1 (6 bases). The CDR3 consists of 15 residues. Trimming took 5 bases from V and 3 from J, leaving 14 bases between them. CDR1 is MNHEY and CDR2 is SVGAGI in the germline V gene. This chain's CDR3 is CASSPVGQNNQPQHF. Here the CDR3 DNA reads TGTGCCAGCAGTCCTGTCGGACAGAACAATCAGCCCCAGCATTTT.

The V and J genes are TRBV7-6 and TRBJ2-1; 11 nucleotides agree with TRBD1. V lost 3 bases and J lost 9; bases outside the gene matches: 7. Germline assignment: CDR1 SGHVS and CDR2 FNYEAQ. CDR3 length: 15 residues. For the CDR3, the DNA is TGTGCCAGCAGCTTGATTCGGACAGGGGGCAGTGAGCAGTTCTTC. Residues: CASSLIRTGGSEQFF.

CDR3 region: CASSPYAGRGHDTQYF. CDR3 bases: TGTGCCAGCAGCCCCTATGCGGGCAGGGGGCACGATACGCAGTATTTT. The rearrangement links TRBV5-5 to TRBJ2-3; 8 bases line up with TRBD1. Germline CDR1 and CDR2: SGHKS and YYEKEE (reference sequence). J lost 6 bases, V lost 4 bases, and 13 bases had no gene match. The CDR3 has 16 residues.

This chain joins TRBV5-1 and TRBJ1-5; tentatively, D is TRBD1 (5 bases). Trimming stripped 0 bases from V and 3 bases from J, with 10 bases between. The CDR3 loop spans 15 amino acids. Looked up from germline, CDR1 is SGHRS and CDR2 is YFSETQ. CDR3 nucleotide sequence: TGCGCCAGCAGCTTGGTGGCAGGGCCCAATCAGCCCCAGCATTTT. It specifies CASSLVAGPNQPQHF.

The chain couples TRBV6-1 to TRBJ2-7; 7 bases match TRBD1. Germline V lookup: CDR1 MNHNS, CDR2 SASEGT. The trim removed 4 bases at V and 3 bases at J, leaving 9 bases unmatched. The CDR3 sequence is 15 residues long. CDR3 loop: CASSGRDSLSYEQYF. The CDR3 DNA reads TGTGCCAGCAGTGGCCGGGACAGCCTAAGCTACGAGCAGTACTTC.

The chain links TRBV6-4 to TRBJ1-5, with TRBD1 matching 7 bases. The CDR3 totals 14 residues. Germline V gene lookup returns CDR1 MRHNA and CDR2 SNTAGT. The ends lost 7 bases at V and 10 bases at J; junction bases unmatched: 13. CDR3 sequence (DNA): TGTGCCAGCACCCCGGAGGGGGCGGGGGGCCCCCAGCATTTT. Encoded protein: CASTPEGAGGPQHF.

The DNA of the CDR3 is TGTGCCAGCACCCTCCGGGGGGGGATTGTAGGCAATCAGCCCCAGCATTTT. Encoded protein: CASTLRGGIVGNQPQHF. This chain uses TRBV2 with TRBJ1-5; possibly TRBD1 for D (5 bases). The CDR3 covers 17 residues. Germline CDR1 and CDR2: SNHLY and FYNNEI. Trimming pared 7 bases from V and 2 bases from J, leaving 21 bases between.

V is TRBV9 and J is TRBJ2-3; maybe TRBD2 (6 bases). Germline values: CDR1 SGDLS, CDR2 YYNGEE. V was trimmed by 1 base and J by 6 bases, leaving 12 bases between them. The CDR3 sequence is 14 residues long. As DNA, the CDR3 is TGTGCCAGCAGCGTAACACTAGCTTACGATACGCAGTATTTT. Amino acids: CASSVTLAYDTQYF.

The V gene is TRBV11-2, the J gene TRBJ1-2; TRBD1 agrees at 7 bases. The CDR3 loop spans 15 amino acids. The germline V gene has CDR1 SGHAT and CDR2 FQNNGV. V was pared by 3 bases and J by 11 bases, with 15 bases of the junction left unmatched. The CDR3 DNA reads as TGTGCCAGCAGCTTTTGGGGCAGGGGGAGGATGGGGTACACCTTC. Protein product: CASSFWGRGRMGYTF. The full variable domain, rest sourced from reference TRBV11-2 and TRBJ1-2, is EAGVAQSPRYKIIEKRQSVAFWCNPISGHATLYWYQQILGQGPKLLIQFQNNGVVDDSQLPKDRFSAERLKGVDSTLKIQPAKLEDSAVYLCASSFWGRGRMGYTFGSGTRLTVV.

The V call is TRBV9, the J call TRBJ2-3; weak D call: TRBD2 (5 bases). V was pared by 2 bases and J by 3 bases, with 13 bases between. Germline CDR1 is SGDLS and CDR2 is YYNGEE. The CDR3 contains 15 residues. The CDR3 sequence: CASSVTSFRTDTQYF. The CDR3 bases are TGTGCCAGCAGCGTCACTAGTTTTCGTACAGATACGCAGTATTTT.

The count of this clone is one. J is TRBJ2-1 and V is TRBV5-1; D gene ambiguous. The CDR3 runs to 13 residues. Germline-derived CDR1 and CDR2 are SGHRS and YFSETQ. V dropped 4 bases and J dropped 5 bases, with 10 bases sitting between them. The CDR3 DNA reads as TGCGCCAGCAGCATTTCAGTGAACAATGAGCAGTTCTTC. This gives the protein CASSISVNNEQFF.

J is TRBJ1-1 and V is TRBV28, with D possibly being TRBD1 (6 bases). From germline, CDR1 is MDHEN and CDR2 SYDVKM. The germline V and J ends were trimmed by 6 bases and 0 bases, with 11 bases remaining between them. The CDR3 extends over 14 amino acids. CDR3 nucleotide sequence: TGTGCCAGCAGCGGGGGGCGGGTGAACACTGAAGCTTTCTTT. Encoded protein: CASSGGRVNTEAFF.

The CDR3 region has the DNA TGTGCCAGCAGTACAGGACAGGGCAATCAGCCCCAGCATTTT. Its protein product is CASSTGQGNQPQHF. The chain is built from TRBV2 and TRBJ1-5; 7 nucleotides agree with TRBD1. CDR3 size: 14 residues. Trimming at V came to 5 bases and at J to 2 bases, leaving 3 bases not matched to a gene. Germline V gives CDR1 SNHLY, CDR2 FYNNEI.

The chain has TRBV6-1 and TRBJ1-5; weak D call: TRBD1 (6 bases). The V end was cut by 6 bases, the J end by 7 bases, with 16 bases between. There are 14 residues in the CDR3. Germline loops: CDR1 MNHNS, CDR2 SASEGT. The CDR3, as DNA: TGTGCCAGCAGAAAAAACAGGGAGCGGCAGCCCCAGCATTTT. It specifies CASRKNRERQPQHF.

This chain connects TRBV6-1 to TRBJ1-2; no definite D call. Germline V gene sequence: CDR1 MNHNS, CDR2 SASEGT. This CDR3 region has 12 residues. V gave up 8 bases and J gave up 8 bases, with 15 bases separating them. CDR3 bases: TGTGCCAGCTTCCTAGTCTCGGTGGGCTACACCTTC. Protein sequence: CASFLVSVGYTF.

This clone was found once. The rearrangement links TRBV28 to TRBJ1-5; D may be TRBD1 (6 bases). Trimming left V 5 bases short and J 6 bases short, with 23 bases between. Germline V lookup: CDR1 MDHEN, CDR2 SYDVKM. The CDR3 is 17 residues long. The CDR3: CASSEGGAGLGSQPQHF. The CDR3 DNA sequence: TGTGCCAGCAGTGAAGGGGGGGCAGGGTTGGGTAGTCAGCCCCAGCATTTT.